The present T cell receptor beta chain was sequenced within a study of blood T cells in healthy people across ages. Study-level results: Significant beta diversity loss was already apparent by age around 40, declining roughly linearly.

This clonotype was found a few times. Its target is unknown. Next came a second PCR, run for roughly 6 to 11 cycles, which used a sample-barcoded 5' primer along with a J-beta primer mix. Every cDNA was tagged by a template-switch adaptor with 12 random nucleotides. TCRdb reprocessed the 5' RACE reads with MiXCR, giving one entry per CDR3 protein. The repertoire holds around 800,000 distinct CDR3 sequences, roughly 26% seen once, with over 2.5% in the top ten. The sample was also linked to a second study, of T cells of mothers and their children. That paper adds: Mother-child pairs who were related displayed a slightly higher overlap than unrelated pairs, a difference that was non-significant.

The sequence was collected from a boy aged 5-17 years in good health. The sequenced sample was blood.

The CDR3 DNA is TGTGCCAGCAGCCAACGGACAGGGCGCTCCTACGAGCAGTACTTC. Translation gives CASSQRTGRSYEQYF. The rearrangement joins TRBV14 to TRBJ2-7; 8 bases line up with TRBD1. The CDR3 length is 15 residues. Germline V gene sequence: CDR1 SGHDN, CDR2 FVKESK. The J segment lost 0 bases and the V segment lost 2 bases, leaving 3 bases of the junction unmatched. The whole variable domain, remainder taken from reference TRBV14 and TRBJ2-7, is EAGVTQFPSHSVIEKGQTVTLRCDPISGHDNLYWYRRVMGKEIKFLLHFVKESKQDESGMPNNRFLAERTGGTYSTLKVQPAELEDSGVYFCASSQRTGRSYEQYFGPGTRLTVT.